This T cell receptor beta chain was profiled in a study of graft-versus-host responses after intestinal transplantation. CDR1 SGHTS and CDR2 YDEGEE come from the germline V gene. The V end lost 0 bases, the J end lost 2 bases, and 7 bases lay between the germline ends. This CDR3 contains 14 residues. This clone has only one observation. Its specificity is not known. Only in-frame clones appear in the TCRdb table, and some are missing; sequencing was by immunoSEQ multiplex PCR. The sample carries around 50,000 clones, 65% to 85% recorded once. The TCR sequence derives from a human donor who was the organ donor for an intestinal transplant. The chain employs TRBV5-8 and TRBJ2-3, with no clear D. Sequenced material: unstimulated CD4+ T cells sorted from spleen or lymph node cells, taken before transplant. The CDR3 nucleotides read TGTGCCAGCAGCTTGGAGGGCTACACAGATACGCAGTATTTT. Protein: CASSLEGYTDTQYF.